This is a list of T cell receptor beta chains from one sample in a study of blood T cell repertoires in COVID-19. The protocol was immunoSEQ multiplex PCR, while the TCRdb copy is restricted to in-frame clones and leaves out a portion. The sample shows some 510,000 clones, roughly 90% of them seen only once. Sequenced material: PBMCs or T cells enriched from blood (not recorded which). The source of these receptors is a woman aged 40 to 49 who had recovered from COVID-19. Both conserved end residues are part of each CDR3. The D gene is left open where the match is weak. Clone size is given for some rows only: seen once, a few or many times, or a class if the clone is expanded.

J: TRBJ1-1; V: TRBV11-3; D: -; size: -; CDR3: CASSLTGTNTEAFF; DNA: TGTGCCAGCAGCTTAACAGGGACGAACACTGAAGCTTTCTTT
J: TRBJ1-1; V: TRBV4-1; D: -; size: -; CDR3: CASSQGKGVNTEAFF; DNA: TGCGCCAGCAGCCAAGGGAAGGGGGTGAACACTGAAGCTTTCTTT
J: TRBJ2-5; V: TRBV6-5; D: -; size: -; CDR3: CASSYGRIQETQYF; DNA: TGTGCCAGCAGTTACGGGAGGATCCAAGAGACCCAGTACTTC
J: TRBJ2-1; V: TRBV13; D: TRBD2; size: -; CDR3: CASSSGLAEYNEQFF; DNA: TGTGCCAGCAGCTCGGGACTAGCGGAGTACAATGAGCAGTTCTTC
J: TRBJ2-3; V: TRBV4-3; D: -; size: -; CDR3: CASSQDWGRTDTQYF; DNA: TGCGCCAGCAGCCAAGATTGGGGGCGCACAGATACGCAGTATTTT
J: TRBJ2-7; V: TRBV3-1/TRBV3-2; D: -; size: -; CDR3: CASSPRDPFYEQYF; DNA: TGTGCCAGCAGCCCCCGCGATCCCTTTTACGAGCAGTACTTC
J: TRBJ2-1; V: TRBV6-5; D: TRBD1; size: -; CDR3: CASRSGQGPYNEQFF; DNA: TGTGCCAGCAGATCGGGACAGGGGCCTTACAATGAGCAGTTCTTC
J: TRBJ2-1; V: TRBV7-8; D: TRBD2; size: -; CDR3: CASSPYAGAYNEQFF; DNA: TGTGCCAGCAGCCCCTATGCGGGAGCTTACAATGAGCAGTTCTTC
J: TRBJ2-7; V: TRBV14; D: TRBD2; size: -; CDR3: CASSRGTSGGYEQYF; DNA: TGTGCCAGCAGCCGAGGTACTAGCGGGGGCTACGAGCAGTACTTC
J: TRBJ2-3; V: TRBV9; D: -; size: -; CDR3: CASSVGLASDTQYF; DNA: TGTGCCAGCAGCGTAGGGTTAGCGTCAGATACGCAGTATTTT
J: TRBJ2-3; V: TRBV10-3; D: -; size: few; CDR3: CAISEIGSDTQYF; DNA: TGTGCCATCAGTGAAATCGGGAGCGATACGCAGTATTTT
J: TRBJ1-3; V: TRBV19; D: TRBD1; size: -; CDR3: CASSIDFGTAVPSGNTIYF; DNA: TGTGCCAGTAGTATAGACTTCGGGACAGCAGTACCCTCTGGAAACACCATATATTTT
J: TRBJ2-1; V: TRBV4-1; D: TRBD2; size: few; CDR3: CASSPRTSGSSYNEQFF; DNA: TGCGCCAGCAGCCCGAGGACTAGCGGGAGTTCCTACAATGAGCAGTTCTTC
J: TRBJ2-7; V: TRBV24-1; D: -; size: few; CDR3: CATSSGTYEQYF; DNA: TGTGCCACCAGTAGCGGAACCTACGAGCAGTACTTC
J: TRBJ2-5; V: TRBV5-1; D: -; size: -; CDR3: CASSLAGGRGEQTQYF; DNA: TGCGCCAGCAGCTTGGCCGGAGGGCGTGGGGAACAGACCCAGTACTTC
J: TRBJ2-3; V: TRBV27; D: -; size: -; CDR3: CASRWWRDADTQYF; DNA: TGTGCCAGCAGATGGTGGCGGGACGCAGATACGCAGTATTTT
J: TRBJ2-7; V: TRBV5-8; D: -; size: -; CDR3: CASSLGSPGAYEQYF; DNA: TGTGCCAGCAGCTTGGGGTCTCCAGGTGCCTACGAGCAGTACTTC
J: TRBJ2-1; V: TRBV5-1; D: TRBD2; size: once; CDR3: CASSLLGGTYNEQFF; DNA: TGCGCCAGCAGCTTGTTGGGAGGGACCTACAATGAGCAGTTCTTC
J: TRBJ2-6; V: TRBV19; D: -; size: -; CDR3: CASTGGETGSSGANVLTF; DNA: TGTGCCAGTACCGGAGGGGAGACAGGGAGCTCTGGGGCCAACGTCCTGACTTTC
J: TRBJ2-7; V: TRBV2; D: TRBD1; size: -; CDR3: CASILRTGFDEQYF; DNA: TGTGCCAGCATTTTGCGGACAGGGTTCGACGAGCAGTACTTC
J: TRBJ1-6; V: TRBV5-1; D: -; size: -; CDR3: CASSLKLDSPLHF; DNA: TGCGCCAGCAGCTTGAAACTTGATTCACCCCTCCACTTT
J: TRBJ2-1; V: TRBV7-2; D: -; size: -; CDR3: CASSSSGASSYNEQFF; DNA: TGTGCCAGCAGCAGTAGCGGAGCGAGCTCCTACAATGAGCAGTTCTTC
J: TRBJ2-5; V: TRBV7-8; D: -; size: -; CDR3: CASSKDGVRGTQYF; DNA: TGTGCCAGCAGCAAGGACGGAGTCCGGGGGACCCAGTACTTC
J: TRBJ2-5; V: TRBV5-8; D: -; size: -; CDR3: CASSLNIRGRKETQYF; DNA: TGTGCCAGCAGCCTAAACATCAGGGGTCGGAAAGAGACCCAGTACTTC
J: TRBJ1-5; V: TRBV20-1; D: TRBD1; size: once; CDR3: CSASSPGQGHNQPQHF; DNA: TGCAGTGCTAGTTCCCCAGGACAGGGCCACAATCAGCCCCAGCATTTT
J: TRBJ2-3; V: TRBV7-2; D: -; size: -; CDR3: CASSYTGIRTDTQYF; DNA: TGTGCCAGCAGCTATACAGGCATCCGCACAGATACGCAGTATTTT
J: TRBJ2-7; V: TRBV7-2; D: -; size: -; CDR3: CASSLSFAETYEQYF; DNA: TGTGCCAGCAGCTTAAGCTTTGCGGAGACCTACGAGCAGTACTTC
J: TRBJ1-2; V: TRBV27; D: TRBD1; size: -; CDR3: CASSFGVGQGYGRYGYTF; DNA: TGTGCCAGCAGTTTCGGGGTAGGACAGGGGTATGGCCGCTATGGCTACACCTTC
J: TRBJ1-3; V: TRBV5-4; D: -; size: few; CDR3: CASSLDRGNTIYF; DNA: TGTGCCAGCAGCTTGGATAGGGGTAACACCATATATTTT
J: TRBJ2-7; V: TRBV3-1/TRBV3-2; D: -; size: once; CDR3: CASSQGGAQTYEQYF; DNA: TGTGCCAGCAGCCAGGGGGGGGCGCAAACCTACGAGCAGTACTTC
J: TRBJ1-1; V: TRBV7-2; D: TRBD1; size: -; CDR3: CASSLVSGTESAEAFF; DNA: TGTGCCAGCAGCTTAGTCTCCGGGACAGAGTCGGCTGAAGCTTTCTTT
J: TRBJ2-6; V: TRBV10-1; D: TRBD1; size: -; CDR3: CASKAVKTGIFPGANVLTF; DNA: TGCGCCAGCAAAGCGGTGAAGACAGGGATCTTCCCTGGGGCCAACGTCCTGACTTTC
J: TRBJ2-5; V: TRBV12-3/TRBV12-4; D: TRBD1; size: once; CDR3: CASSLTGLETQYF; DNA: TGTGCCAGCAGTTTGACAGGGTTGGAGACCCAGTACTTC
J: TRBJ1-5; V: TRBV5-6; D: TRBD1; size: -; CDR3: CASSKGQGDQPQHF; DNA: TGTGCCAGCAGCAAGGGACAGGGAGATCAGCCCCAGCATTTT
J: TRBJ2-1; V: TRBV5-1; D: -; size: -; CDR3: CASSSGASSEQFF; DNA: TGCGCCAGCAGTTCTGGGGCTTCCAGTGAGCAGTTCTTC
J: TRBJ2-1; V: TRBV19; D: -; size: -; CDR3: CASSTGLNNEQFF; DNA: TGTGCCAGTAGCACGGGACTGAACAATGAGCAGTTCTTC
J: TRBJ1-5; V: TRBV5-8; D: TRBD1; size: -; CDR3: CASTSTGEGNQPQHF; DNA: TGTGCCAGCACCTCGACAGGGGAAGGCAATCAGCCCCAGCATTTT
J: TRBJ1-2; V: TRBV18; D: -; size: once; CDR3: CASSPLRGDGYTF; DNA: TGTGCCAGCTCACCACTTCGGGGTGACGGCTACACCTTC
J: TRBJ1-6; V: TRBV27; D: -; size: -; CDR3: CASSPQGSSYNSPLHF; DNA: TGTGCCAGCAGTCCGCAAGGGAGCTCCTATAATTCACCCCTCCACTTT
J: TRBJ1-5; V: TRBV28; D: -; size: -; CDR3: CASSLPDQPQHF; DNA: TGTGCCAGCAGTCTCCCGGATCAGCCCCAGCATTTT
J: TRBJ1-1; V: TRBV5-8; D: -; size: -; CDR3: CASSLGLGTEAFF; DNA: TGTGCCAGCAGCTTGGGACTCGGGACTGAAGCTTTCTTT
J: TRBJ2-5; V: TRBV7-2; D: -; size: -; CDR3: CASSLEAYQETQYF; DNA: TGTGCCAGCAGCTTAGAAGCTTACCAAGAGACCCAGTACTTC
J: TRBJ1-1; V: TRBV11-2; D: TRBD1; size: -; CDR3: CASSPGTGKTEAFF; DNA: TGTGCCAGCAGCCCTGGGACAGGGAAAACTGAAGCTTTCTTT
J: TRBJ1-5; V: TRBV15; D: -; size: -; CDR3: CATSILGLSNQPQHF; DNA: TGTGCCACCAGCATACTCGGTTTGAGTAATCAGCCCCAGCATTTT
J: TRBJ2-1; V: TRBV19; D: -; size: -; CDR3: CASSIDHDRVSYNEQFF; DNA: TGTGCCAGTAGTATAGACCATGACAGAGTCTCCTACAATGAGCAGTTCTTC